This T cell receptor (beta chain) was sequenced in a study of blood T cell repertoires in COVID-19. Produced via immunoSEQ multiplex PCR; TCRdb's table is partial and in-frame only. Among 300,000 to 400,000 clones listed, 80% to 90% were seen once. V was pared by 7 bases and J by 5 bases, with 20 bases between. Germline CDR1 GTSNPN, CDR2 SVGIG (reference sequence). The CDR3 is made up of 14 amino acids. Sequenced material: peripheral blood. The chain uses TRBV30 and TRBJ1-2; a possible D gene is TRBD1 (6 bases). The receptor's source is a woman aged 50 to 65 with COVID-19, enrolled during active disease. The CDR3 loop reads CASTSQGFLYGYTF. CDR3 in DNA: TGTGCCTCGACCTCCCAGGGGTTTCTTTATGGCTACACCTTC.